This T cell receptor beta chain was profiled in a study of blood T cell repertoires in COVID-19 (TCRdb year 2020). In terms of the full investigation: Samples from collaborators originated in the United States, Italy and Spain and spanned both the acute and convalescent phases of COVID-19. HLA class I and class II types, where available, came from metadata supplied by the sample provider rather than from assay-based typing. Deeply sampled blood TCRbeta repertoires from subjects exposed to, actively infected with, or recovered from COVID-19 were included in the dataset. The repertoires were made available in a free public database intended to serve as a resource for research on the immune response to SARS-CoV-2. The prospective study material was composed of cDNA or gDNA derived from T cells, B-cell-depleted T cells, or PBMCs. The samples were drawn from two sources: the first 160 participants of the ongoing ImmuneRACE study, and 1,000 to 1,500 subjects contributed by 6 global collaborators. Nearly every sample came with metadata listing a de-identified subject ID, COVID-19 status, age in years and sex. The paper as a whole reports these results and caveats: Clinical and demographic metadata were provided uncurated, with the amount varying by source and participant.

In its sample, this clone was seen once. Its antigen is currently not known. Per-base qualities were not stored, and no clone one base away is much larger. The collaborating institutions used their own protocols to collect whole blood in K2EDTA tubes. For TCRbeta analysis, collaborators shipped samples as frozen whole blood, isolated PBMCs, or DNA extracted from either of those sample types. The immunoSEQ Assay, a bias-controlled multiplex PCR, was used to amplify TCRbeta CDR3 regions from genomic DNA. Regarding the original processing steps: The number of nucleated cells in each sample was estimated by amplification of reference gene primers within the assay. Sequence reads were collapsed and filtered to measure the absolute abundance of every unique TCRbeta CDR3 rearrangement. For each sample, productive Simpson clonality was calculated as the square root of Simpson's diversity index across productive rearrangements. Held by TCRdb, this immuneACCESS table contains in-frame sequences only and omits some clones. Under half of the omission traces to an unresolved V gene where checked; the cause of the rest is unknown. The V and J calls and clone size were taken over from that table, and D and trimming were inferred from the DNA. Counted in this sample were around 20,000 clones; around 90% of them appeared once. 8% to 10% of the sample lies in the top ten.

CDR1 and CDR2 were assigned from the germline V gene (reference sequence) as SEHNR and FQNEAQ. The germline V end is reduced by 2 bases and the J end by 0 bases; junction bases left unmatched: 5. The CDR3 runs 16 residues from the cysteine to the phenylalanine. Only the CDR3 region is kept as DNA, spanning 48 bases read in frame from base 1. The chain was built from TRBV7-9 and TRBJ2-3, and TRBD2 matches 7 of the central bases. The source of this sequence is a human donor in a cohort sampled during active COVID-19. The donor label of this sample is uncertain. Sequencing was done on a sample of peripheral blood. The DNA reads as follows: TGTGCCAGCAGCTTATTCGGCGGGAGAAGCACAGATACGCAGTATTTT. It is translated as CASSLFGGRSTDTQYF.